The 21 T cell receptor beta chains below were found in one sample sequenced in a study of T cell repertoires in cytomegalovirus infection. What these receptors recognize is not known. TCRdb itself ran the reads through MiXCR, one entry per CDR3 protein. The data hold about half a million distinct CDR3 sequences, with roughly 34% observed a single time. Specimen: cultured PBMCs, collected from culture after CMV antigen stimulation. The receptors were gathered from a human donor in good health (CMV status not recorded). Some clones in this sample may be carry-over from other donors' samples.

This clonotype occurred a few times. The J gene is TRBJ2-7, the V gene TRBV20-1, with a tentative D call TRBD2 (5 bases). The V and J ends lost 1 base and 3 bases respectively, with 10 bases between them. CDR1 DFQATT and CDR2 SNEGSKA come from the germline V gene (reference sequence). The CDR3 spans 13 residues. In DNA, the CDR3 is TGCAGTGCTAGAGCGGGATCTGGCTACGAGCAGTACTTC. It codes for CSARAGSGYEQYF.

The rearrangement uses TRBV29-1 and TRBJ2-1, with D hard to call. Trimming stripped 3 bases from V and 4 bases from J, with 7 bases between. Germline V gene lookup returns CDR1 SQVTM and CDR2 ANQGSEA. CDR3 length equals 12 residues. CDR3 nucleotide sequence: TGCAGCGTTGATGGGCAGTACAATGAGCAGTTCTTC. This sequence encodes CSVDGQYNEQFF.

This chain links TRBV2 with TRBJ1-5; D is unclear. V was pared by 2 bases and J by 3 bases, with 8 bases between. The CDR3 has 14 amino acids. In germline, CDR1 is SNHLY, CDR2 FYNNEI. This CDR3 reads CASSERGVNQPQHF. CDR3 in DNA: TGTGCCAGCAGTGAACGGGGAGTCAATCAGCCCCAGCATTTT.

This chain joins TRBV20-1 and TRBJ2-1; a weak D match, TRBD2 (5 bases). The length of the CDR3 is 14 residues. CDR1 DFQATT and CDR2 SNEGSKA come from the germline V gene (reference sequence). V dropped 5 bases and J dropped 3 bases, with 14 bases sitting between them. The CDR3: CSAPRTGNYNEQFF. The CDR3 DNA is TGCAGTGCTCCGAGGACTGGAAACTACAATGAGCAGTTCTTC.

This chain links TRBV27 with TRBJ2-1, with 11 bases lining up with TRBD2. Looked up from germline, CDR1 is MNHEY and CDR2 is SMNVEV (reference sequence). With 8 bases clipped from V and 2 bases from J, the junction kept 11 bases outside the gene matches. The CDR3 extends over 17 amino acids. In DNA, the CDR3 is TGTGCCAGCCCTCCACTTGTAGCGGGAGGGACCTACAATGAGCAGTTCTTC. Protein sequence: CASPPLVAGGTYNEQFF.

There are a few counts of this clonotype. This chain connects TRBV7-6 to TRBJ2-1, with 7 positions matching TRBD2. Germline loops: CDR1 SGHVS, CDR2 FNYEAQ. The CDR3 loop spans 17 amino acids. J was trimmed by 0 bases and V by 0 bases; bases with no gene match: 5. As DNA, the CDR3 is TGTGCCAGCAGCTTAGCGGGGGGGTTTAGCTCCTACAATGAGCAGTTCTTC. It yields the protein CASSLAGGFSSYNEQFF.

The CDR3 protein is CASKATGGGTDTQYF. CDR3 nucleotide sequence: TGTGCCAGTAAGGCGACAGGGGGCGGCACAGATACGCAGTATTTT. The V call is TRBV19, the J call TRBJ2-3; 10 bases align to TRBD1. The CDR3 contains 15 residues. The ends lost 7 bases at V and 1 base at J; junction bases unmatched: 5. Germline V lookup: CDR1 LNHDA, CDR2 SQIVND (reference sequence).

This clonotype was recorded at least ten times. The gene calls are TRBV11-2 and TRBJ2-1, with 7 bases aligning to TRBD1. Germline-derived CDR1 and CDR2 are SGHAT and FQNNGV. The CDR3 sequence is 13 residues long. The junction had 3 bases not matched to a gene; V was cut back by 5 bases and J by 5 bases. The CDR3 spells CASSLGTDNEQFF. In DNA, the CDR3 is TGTGCCAGCAGCCTCGGGACAGACAATGAGCAGTTCTTC.

The chain carries TRBV6-5 and TRBJ2-1; D gene uncertain. Germline assignment: CDR1 MNHEY and CDR2 SVGAGI. The CDR3 totals 14 residues. The V end was cut by 3 bases, the J end by 3 bases, with 9 bases between. The DNA for the CDR3 is TGTGCCAGCAGTTATAGCTTAGTCTACAATGAGCAGTTCTTC. Its translation is CASSYSLVYNEQFF.

V is TRBV7-2 and J is TRBJ2-4; D ambiguous. Germline V gene sequence: CDR1 SGHTA, CDR2 FQGNSA. V lost 5 bases and J 0 bases, leaving 14 bases between the germline ends. This CDR3 region has 16 residues. CDR3 residues: CASSQQETIAKNIQYF. CDR3 DNA sequence: TGTGCCAGCAGCCAGCAGGAGACAATAGCCAAAAACATTCAGTACTTC.

The chain is built from TRBV4-3 and TRBJ2-7, with TRBD2 matching 7 bases. In germline, CDR1 is LGHNA, CDR2 YSLEER. The length of the CDR3 is 13 residues. J was trimmed by 5 bases and V by 4 bases; bases with no gene match: 5. CDR3: CASSRVGRDEQYF. The CDR3 DNA sequence: TGCGCCAGCAGCCGGGTAGGGAGGGACGAGCAGTACTTC.

The table lists this clonotype with many counts. The V call is TRBV7-8, the J call TRBJ2-7, with 10 bases that match TRBD1. V dropped 5 bases and J dropped 6; count of bases not matched to a gene: 7. Germline-derived CDR1 and CDR2 are SGHVS and FQNEAQ. The CDR3 spans 14 residues. In DNA, the CDR3 is TGTGCCAGCAGCCCCCGACAGGGGGCCAGCGAGCAGTACGTC. Amino acid sequence: CASSPRQGASEQYV.

The rearrangement links TRBV7-4 to TRBJ2-3; 7 bases are a match to TRBD2. Trimming cost V 5 bases and J 4 bases; bases outside gene matches: 6. This CDR3 contains 14 residues. Germline V gene lookup returns CDR1 SGHVT and CDR2 SQSDAQ. This CDR3 is CASSLSSGSDTQYF. The CDR3 region has the DNA TGTGCCAGCAGCCTAAGTAGCGGGTCAGATACGCAGTATTTT.

This clonotype has just one count. The V and J genes are TRBV19 and TRBJ1-5, with D possibly matching TRBD1 (5 bases). V lost 7 bases and J lost 7, with 20 bases in between. The CDR3 is 15 residues long. Germline V CDR1 and CDR2: LNHDA, SQIVND (reference sequence). CDR3 residues: CASTWIGAVGQPQHF. DNA for the CDR3: TGTGCCAGTACCTGGATTGGGGCCGTCGGGCAGCCCCAGCATTTT.

This clonotype has just a few counts. V and J are TRBV28 and TRBJ2-7, with D possibly TRBD1 on 6 matching bases. The CDR3 loop spans 14 amino acids. Germline assignment: CDR1 MDHEN and CDR2 SYDVKM. Trimming removed 4 bases at V and 8 bases at J, with 18 bases between. The CDR3 DNA follows: TGTGCCAGCAGTTCAAATTGGGACACCAGTCAGCAGTACTTC. The encoded protein is CASSSNWDTSQQYF. The full variable domain, in which reference TRBV28 and TRBJ2-7 provide the parts outside the CDR3, is DVKVTQSSRYLVKRTGEKVFLECVQDMDHENMFWYRQDPGLGLRLIYFSYDVKMKEKGDIPEGYSVSREKKERFSLILESASTNQTSMYLCASSSNWDTSQQYFGPGTRLTVT.

The rearrangement joins TRBV6-2 or TRBV6-3 to TRBJ2-1; 13 nucleotides agree with TRBD2. Germline values: CDR1 MNHEY, CDR2 SVGEGT. V lost 0 bases to trimming and J lost 5 bases; unmatched junction nucleotides: 1. The CDR3 has 16 residues. CDR3 loop: CASSYSLAGGNNEQFF. CDR3 bases: TGTGCCAGCAGTTACTCACTAGCGGGAGGGAACAATGAGCAGTTCTTC.

This clonotype was seen a few times. The chain uses TRBV7-2 and TRBJ2-3; 8 bases are a match to TRBD2. Germline V lookup: CDR1 SGHTA, CDR2 FQGNSA. J was trimmed by 2 bases and V by 0 bases; bases with no gene match: 10. This CDR3 comprises 18 residues. CDR3 sequence (DNA): TGTGCCAGCAGCTTAGCGGGTACTAGCGGAGGACACACAGATACGCAGTATTTT. It yields the protein CASSLAGTSGGHTDTQYF. Full variable domain (outside the CDR3, taken from reference TRBV7-2 and TRBJ2-3): GAGVSQSPSNKVTEKGKDVELRCDPISGHTALYWYRQSLGQGLEFLIYFQGNSAPDKSGLPSDRFSAERTGGSVSTLTIQRTQQEDSAVYLCASSLAGTSGGHTDTQYFGPGTRLTVL.

There are a few counts of this clonotype. The V and J genes are TRBV7-6 and TRBJ2-1, with D possibly matching TRBD1 (5 bases). CDR1 SGHVS and CDR2 FNYEAQ come from the germline V gene. V shed 3 bases and J shed 8 bases, with 17 bases lying between them. CDR3 length equals 15 residues. CDR3: CASSLGPHLPDEQFF. CDR3 in DNA: TGTGCCAGCAGCTTGGGGCCTCATCTTCCCGATGAGCAGTTCTTC.

The sample holds a few counts of this clonotype. This chain connects TRBV4-1 to TRBJ2-3; a possible D gene is TRBD1 (5 bases). The CDR3 runs to 15 residues. CDR1 is MGHRA, CDR2 YSYEKL, per germline. V was pared by 0 bases and J by 4 bases, with 11 bases between. The CDR3 bases are TGCGCCAGCAGCCAAGAGGGGCGGAGAGCAGATACGCAGTATTTT. It encodes CASSQEGRRADTQYF.

The rearrangement uses TRBV6-5 and TRBJ2-5; D is unresolved. Deletions cut 2 bases from V and 6 bases from J, with 10 bases between. The germline gives CDR1 MNHEY, CDR2 SVGAGI. This CDR3 comprises 13 residues. The CDR3 protein is CASSYGLTQTQYF. CDR3 DNA: TGTGCCAGCAGTTACGGCCTCACCCAGACCCAGTACTTC.

This clonotype has only a few counts. The gene calls are TRBV25-1 and TRBJ2-5; 7 bases fit TRBD2. From germline, CDR1 is MGHDK and CDR2 SYGVNS. Trimming removed 3 bases from V and 4 bases from J; junction bases left unmatched: 8. There are 15 residues in the CDR3. The CDR3 loop reads CASSEPGLGRETQYF. The CDR3 bases are TGTGCCAGCAGTGAGCCCGGACTAGGTCGAGAGACCCAGTACTTC.